This TCR beta chain was obtained from a study of T cell responses to AZD1222 COVID-19 vaccine. Study observations and caveats: Unmutated variant regions are reportedly targeted by nearly half of spike-specific TCRs. Seropositivity was recorded at baseline in only a handful of AZD1222 recipients. Spike-wide coverage was observed for vaccine-associated CD4 TCRs, with dominant responses at 160-218 and 743-854. Elevations in Spike-specific TCR breadth and depth followed administration of two AZD1222 doses.

The table lists this clone with a few counts. Its target is unknown. This table comes from immunoSEQ multiplex PCR, and its TCRdb copy is limited to in-frame clones, with some not included. The sample comprises around 120,000 clones, approximately 88% of which are singletons, and about 17% rests with the top ten. In germline, CDR1 is MGHRA, CDR2 YSYEKL. The CDR3 has 13 amino acids. V dropped 2 bases and J dropped 5 bases, with 10 bases sitting between them. The gene calls are TRBV4-1 and TRBJ2-7; D is unclear. Sequenced material: peripheral blood, taken on day 0 of MenACWY control vaccination. The clonotype comes from an adult in good health. CDR3 sequence (DNA): TGCGCCAGCAGCCAACTGGGGTTCCACGAGCAGTACTTC. It translates to CASSQLGFHEQYF.